The rows below give T cell receptor beta chains drawn from one sample of a study of blood T cell repertoires in COVID-19. Only in-frame clones appear in the TCRdb table, and some are missing; sequencing was by immunoSEQ multiplex PCR. The table lists some 110,000 clones, about 79% of them singletons, with 3% to 4% in the top ten. What was sequenced was peripheral blood. The receptors stem from an elderly woman with active or convalescent COVID-19. Both conserved end residues are part of each CDR3. The order of the fields is V gene, J gene, CDR3 protein.

TRBV4-1	TRBJ2-3	CASSQEPIGLAGGSDTQYF
TRBV2	TRBJ1-2	CASSPTQGKAYGYTF
TRBV5-1	TRBJ1-1	CASSLIRDTEAFF
TRBV5-6	TRBJ1-5	CASSGGQGWAQHF
TRBV23-1	TRBJ1-1	CASSQTKRDRGTEAFF
TRBV6-5	TRBJ1-1	CASSFTGATEAFF
TRBV30	TRBJ1-3	CAWMAPLSGNTIYF
TRBV27	TRBJ1-1	CASSYNRGTEAFF
TRBV23-1	TRBJ2-1	CASSQKGSGNYNEQFF
TRBV6-5	TRBJ2-1	CASNGGGYNEQFF
TRBV5-4	TRBJ1-6	CASTDQGSSYNSPLHF
TRBV4-1	TRBJ2-5	CASSHPARGSGKETQYF
TRBV5-1	TRBJ2-7	CASSPGQVYSYEQYF
TRBV10-3	TRBJ1-2	CAISADRGLNGYTF
TRBV27	TRBJ1-1	CASSLYGTGTGEAFF
TRBV6-2/TRBV6-3	TRBJ2-3	CASSSTSGRPDTQYF
TRBV6-6	TRBJ1-2	CASSPGGGASYGYTF
TRBV28	TRBJ1-1	CASSPPRGAHTEAFF
TRBV5-1	TRBJ1-2	CASRKEGGYTF
TRBV27	TRBJ1-2	CASRGRTANYGYTF
TRBV5-1	TRBJ1-1	CASSLGAPDRNTEAFF
TRBV2	TRBJ2-1	CASSPLAGDRLYNEQFF
TRBV11-2	TRBJ2-3	CASSPRQPGDTQYF
TRBV6-5	TRBJ2-7	CASSSGTGGSYEQYF
TRBV29-1	TRBJ2-5	CSVVVGRKETQYF
TRBV7-2	TRBJ2-1	CASRRPLAGGINEQFF
TRBV19	TRBJ1-5	CASSTQMTGANYQPQHF
TRBV28	TRBJ2-7	CAMGPGTEPYEQYF
TRBV15	TRBJ1-4	CATSEGPKGKLFF
TRBV19	TRBJ1-4	CASSPARRLATNEKLFF
TRBV6-6	TRBJ2-7	CASRAPGTGISYEQYF
TRBV24-1	TRBJ2-5	CATSGTGGFGETQYF
TRBV4-1	TRBJ2-7	CASSQDAGSSNYEQYF
TRBV15	TRBJ2-5	CATSNPGPQETQYF
TRBV29-1	TRBJ2-3	CSVGASGMWTDTQYF
TRBV19	TRBJ1-5	CASSIGGVQPQHF
TRBV7-2	TRBJ1-2	CASSSGGRDNGTNYGYTF
TRBV13	TRBJ1-3	CASSLIRTGRNTIYF